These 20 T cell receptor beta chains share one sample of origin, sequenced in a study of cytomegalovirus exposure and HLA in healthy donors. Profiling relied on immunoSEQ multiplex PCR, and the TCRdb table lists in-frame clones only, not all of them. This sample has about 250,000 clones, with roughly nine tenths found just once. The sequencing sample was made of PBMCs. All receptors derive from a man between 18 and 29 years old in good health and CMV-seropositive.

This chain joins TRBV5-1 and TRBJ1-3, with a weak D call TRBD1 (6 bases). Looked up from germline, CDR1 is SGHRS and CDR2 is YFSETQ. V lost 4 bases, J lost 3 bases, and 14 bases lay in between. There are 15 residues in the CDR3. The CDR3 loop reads CASSDSTGIGNTIYF. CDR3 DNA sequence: TGCGCCAGCAGCGACAGTACAGGGATTGGAAACACCATATATTTT.

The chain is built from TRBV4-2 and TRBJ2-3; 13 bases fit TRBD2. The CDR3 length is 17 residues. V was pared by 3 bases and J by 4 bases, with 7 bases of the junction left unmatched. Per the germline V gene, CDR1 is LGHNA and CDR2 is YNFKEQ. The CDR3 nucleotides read TGTGCCAGCAGCCATACTAGCGGGAGGGCCGGGGCAGATACGCAGTATTTT. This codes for CASSHTSGRAGADTQYF.

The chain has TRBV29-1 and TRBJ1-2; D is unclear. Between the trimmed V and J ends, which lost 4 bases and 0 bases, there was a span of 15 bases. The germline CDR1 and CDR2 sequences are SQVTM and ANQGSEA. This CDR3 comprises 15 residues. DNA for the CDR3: TGCAGCGTTGGTTATGTGGCAGGTCCTAACTATGGCTACACCTTC. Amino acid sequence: CSVGYVAGPNYGYTF.

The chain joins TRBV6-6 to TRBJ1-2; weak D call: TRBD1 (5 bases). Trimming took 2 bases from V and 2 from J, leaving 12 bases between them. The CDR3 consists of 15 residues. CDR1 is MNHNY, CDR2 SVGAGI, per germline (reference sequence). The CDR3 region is CASSYPGGGNYGYTF. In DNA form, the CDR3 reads TGTGCCAGCAGTTACCCCGGGGGTGGAAACTATGGCTACACCTTC.

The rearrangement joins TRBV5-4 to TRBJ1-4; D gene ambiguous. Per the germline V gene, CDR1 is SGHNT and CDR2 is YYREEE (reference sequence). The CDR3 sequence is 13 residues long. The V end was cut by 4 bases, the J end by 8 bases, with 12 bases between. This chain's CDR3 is CASSPDSGEKLFF. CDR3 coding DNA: TGTGCCAGCAGCCCGGACTCAGGAGAAAAACTGTTTTTT.

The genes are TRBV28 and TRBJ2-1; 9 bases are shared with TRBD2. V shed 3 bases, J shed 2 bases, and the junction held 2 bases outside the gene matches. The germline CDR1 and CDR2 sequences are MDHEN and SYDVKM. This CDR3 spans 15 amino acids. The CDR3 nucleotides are TGTGCCAGCAGTTTGACTAGCGGCGCCTACAATGAGCAGTTCTTC. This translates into CASSLTSGAYNEQFF. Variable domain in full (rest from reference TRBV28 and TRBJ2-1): DVKVTQSSRYLVKRTGEKVFLECVQDMDHENMFWYRQDPGLGLRLIYFSYDVKMKEKGDIPEGYSVSREKKERFSLILESASTNQTSMYLCASSLTSGAYNEQFFGPGTRLTVL.

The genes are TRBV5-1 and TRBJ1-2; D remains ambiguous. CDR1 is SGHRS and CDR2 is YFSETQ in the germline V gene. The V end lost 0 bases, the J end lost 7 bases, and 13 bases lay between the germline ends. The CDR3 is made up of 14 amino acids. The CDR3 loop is CASSLAQTVGGYTF. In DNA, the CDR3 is TGCGCCAGCAGCTTGGCCCAGACGGTGGGTGGCTACACCTTC.

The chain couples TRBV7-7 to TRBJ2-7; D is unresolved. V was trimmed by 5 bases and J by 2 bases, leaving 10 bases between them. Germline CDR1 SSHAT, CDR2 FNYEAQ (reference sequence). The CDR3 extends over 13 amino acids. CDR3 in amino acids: CASSAGPAYEQYF. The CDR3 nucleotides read TGTGCCAGCAGCGCCGGGCCAGCCTACGAGCAGTACTTC.

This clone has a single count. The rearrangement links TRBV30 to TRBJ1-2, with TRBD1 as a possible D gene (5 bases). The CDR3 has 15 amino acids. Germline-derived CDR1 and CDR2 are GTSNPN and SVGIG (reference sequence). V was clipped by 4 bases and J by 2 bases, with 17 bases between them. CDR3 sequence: CAWTDPQGRNYGYTF. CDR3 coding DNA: TGTGCCTGGACGGACCCCCAGGGCCGCAACTATGGCTACACCTTC.

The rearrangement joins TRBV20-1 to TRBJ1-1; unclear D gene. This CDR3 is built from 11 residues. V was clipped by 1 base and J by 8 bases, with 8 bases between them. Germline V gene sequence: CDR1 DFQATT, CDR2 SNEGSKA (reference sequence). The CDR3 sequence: CSARVGGEAFF. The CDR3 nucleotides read TGCAGTGCTAGAGTCGGCGGCGAAGCTTTCTTT.

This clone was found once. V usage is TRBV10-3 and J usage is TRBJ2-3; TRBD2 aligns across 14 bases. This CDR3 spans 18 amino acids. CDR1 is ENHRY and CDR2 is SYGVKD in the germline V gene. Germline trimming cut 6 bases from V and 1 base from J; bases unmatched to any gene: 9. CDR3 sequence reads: CAIRAGTSGRGGTDTQYF. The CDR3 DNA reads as TGTGCCATCAGAGCCGGGACTAGCGGGAGAGGGGGCACAGATACGCAGTATTTT.

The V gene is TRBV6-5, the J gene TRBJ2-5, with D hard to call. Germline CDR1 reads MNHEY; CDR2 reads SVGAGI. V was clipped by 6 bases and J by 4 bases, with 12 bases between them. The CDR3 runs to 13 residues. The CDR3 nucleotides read TGTGCCAGCAGATTTTCGGAAAGAGAGACCCAGTACTTC. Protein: CASRFSERETQYF.

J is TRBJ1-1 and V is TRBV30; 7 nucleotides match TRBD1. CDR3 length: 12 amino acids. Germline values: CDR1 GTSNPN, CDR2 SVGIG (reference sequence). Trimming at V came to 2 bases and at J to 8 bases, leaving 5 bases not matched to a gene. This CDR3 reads CAWSHWGQEAFF. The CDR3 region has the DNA TGTGCCTGGAGTCACTGGGGACAGGAAGCTTTCTTT.

CDR3 sequence: CASREGSGNQPQHF. CDR3 nucleotide sequence: TGTGCCAGCCGGGAGGGGTCAGGTAATCAGCCCCAGCATTTT. The genes are TRBV27 and TRBJ1-5, with D tentatively TRBD1 (5 bases). Germline loops: CDR1 MNHEY, CDR2 SMNVEV (reference sequence). The V gene lost 8 bases and the J gene lost 4 bases, with 15 bases spanning the gap. The CDR3 sequence is 14 residues long.

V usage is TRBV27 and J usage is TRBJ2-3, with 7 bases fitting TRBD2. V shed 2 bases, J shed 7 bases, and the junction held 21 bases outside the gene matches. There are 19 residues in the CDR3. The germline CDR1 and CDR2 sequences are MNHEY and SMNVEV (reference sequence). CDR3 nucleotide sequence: TGTGCCAGCAGTTTAGTACGGCTGTGGGCTAGCGGCCCCAGGTATACGCAGTATTTT. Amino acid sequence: CASSLVRLWASGPRYTQYF.

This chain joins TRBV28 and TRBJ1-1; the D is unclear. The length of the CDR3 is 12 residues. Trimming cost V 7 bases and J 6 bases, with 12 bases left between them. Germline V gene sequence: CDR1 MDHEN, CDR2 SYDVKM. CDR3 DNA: TGTGCCAGCAAAGGTGTGTTCCCTGAAGCTTTCTTT. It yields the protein CASKGVFPEAFF.

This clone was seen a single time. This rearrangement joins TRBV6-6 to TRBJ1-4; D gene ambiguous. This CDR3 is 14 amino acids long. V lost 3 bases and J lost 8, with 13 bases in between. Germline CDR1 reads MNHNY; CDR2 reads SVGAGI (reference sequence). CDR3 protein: CASSYSAGREKLFF. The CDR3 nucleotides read TGTGCCAGCAGTTATTCAGCGGGTCGAGAAAAACTGTTTTTT.

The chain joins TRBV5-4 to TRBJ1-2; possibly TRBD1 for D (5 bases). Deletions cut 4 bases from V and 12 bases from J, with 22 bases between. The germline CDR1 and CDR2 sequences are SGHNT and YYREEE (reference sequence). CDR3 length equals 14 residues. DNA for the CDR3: TGTGCCAGCAGCCCACGAGGCGGGACCCCCGCGGACACCTTC. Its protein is CASSPRGGTPADTF.

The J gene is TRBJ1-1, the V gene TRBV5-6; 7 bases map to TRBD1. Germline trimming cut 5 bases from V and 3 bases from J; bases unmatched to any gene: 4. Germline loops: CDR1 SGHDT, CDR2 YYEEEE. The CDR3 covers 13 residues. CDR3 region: CASRAGGYTEAFF. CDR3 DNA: TGTGCCAGCAGGGCAGGGGGGTACACTGAAGCTTTCTTT. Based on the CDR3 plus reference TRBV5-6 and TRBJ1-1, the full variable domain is DAGVTQSPTHLIKTRGQQVTLRCSPKSGHDTVSWYQQALGQGPQFIFQYYEEEERQRGNFPDRFSGHQFPNYSSELNVNALLLGDSALYLCASRAGGYTEAFFGQGTRLTVV.

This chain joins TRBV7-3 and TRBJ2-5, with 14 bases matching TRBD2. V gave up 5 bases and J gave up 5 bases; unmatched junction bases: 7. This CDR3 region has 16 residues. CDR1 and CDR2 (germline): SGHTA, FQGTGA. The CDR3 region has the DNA TGTGCCAGCAGCCCGGGACTAGCGGGAGCGTATGAGACCCAGTACTTC. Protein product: CASSPGLAGAYETQYF.